What follows are 7 T cell receptor beta chains derived from one specimen sequenced in a study of blood T cell repertoires in COVID-19. TCRdb keeps only in-frame clones here, not all; method: immunoSEQ multiplex PCR. The sample includes some 190,000 clones, 70% to 90% of them seen just once. The sample was peripheral blood. The receptor set was obtained from a person between 70 and 80 years old with COVID-19, enrolled during active disease.

This clone has just a few counts. The chain recombines TRBV6-2 or TRBV6-3 with TRBJ2-7; 8 bases are a match to TRBD2. The CDR3 is 15 residues long. Looked up from germline, CDR1 is MNHEY and CDR2 is SVGEGT. V dropped 5 bases and J dropped 0; count of bases not matched to a gene: 6. The CDR3 region has the DNA TGTGCCAGCAGTCCGACTAGCGCGAGCTCCTACGAGCAGTACTTC. It encodes CASSPTSASSYEQYF.

The J gene is TRBJ1-5, the V gene TRBV19; D gene unclear. V was shortened by 3 bases and J by 3 bases, with 9 bases between the two germline ends. Germline assignment: CDR1 LNHDA and CDR2 SQIVND (reference sequence). The CDR3 runs to 14 residues. CDR3 sequence: CASSISGDNQPQHF. For the CDR3, the DNA is TGTGCCAGTAGTATTTCGGGTGACAATCAGCCCCAGCATTTT.

This chain uses TRBV10-1 with TRBJ2-1, with D maybe TRBD2 (5 bases). There are 14 residues in the CDR3. CDR1 WNHNN and CDR2 SYGVQD come from the germline V gene (reference sequence). Trimming shortened V by 7 bases and J by 4 bases, and 14 bases separated the two germline ends. CDR3 sequence (DNA): TGCGCCAGCAAGGAGGACGGTGGATACAATGAGCAGTTCTTC. This codes for CASKEDGGYNEQFF.

This sequence joins TRBV28 and TRBJ2-2, with 12 bases matching TRBD2. Germline trimming cut 7 bases from V and 7 bases from J; bases unmatched to any gene: 7. Germline V gene sequence: CDR1 MDHEN, CDR2 SYDVKM. The CDR3 sequence is 15 residues long. In DNA form, the CDR3 reads TGTGCCAGCACCCTGACTAGCGGGAGCTTCGGGGAGCTGTTTTTT. As protein: CASTLTSGSFGELFF. The whole variable domain, remainder taken from reference TRBV28 and TRBJ2-2, is DVKVTQSSRYLVKRTGEKVFLECVQDMDHENMFWYRQDPGLGLRLIYFSYDVKMKEKGDIPEGYSVSREKKERFSLILESASTNQTSMYLCASTLTSGSFGELFFGEGSRLTVL.

The rearrangement links TRBV5-3 to TRBJ2-2, with 7 bases matching TRBD2. TRBV5-3 carries the ORF label, with uncertain function. The CDR3 consists of 15 residues. V lost 7 bases and J lost 5; bases outside the gene matches: 11. CDR3 amino acids: CARFIGGRGTGELFF. The CDR3 DNA follows: TGTGCCAGATTTATCGGCGGGCGGGGGACCGGGGAGCTGTTTTTT.

The chain is built from TRBV24-1 and TRBJ2-1, with 10 bases aligning to TRBD2. The CDR3 has 16 amino acids. Looked up from germline, CDR1 is KGHDR and CDR2 is SFDVKD. V lost 4 bases to trimming and J lost 6 bases; unmatched junction nucleotides: 8. The CDR3 region is CATSETSGALLNEQFF. The CDR3 DNA reads as TGTGCCACCAGTGAAACTAGCGGGGCCCTCCTCAATGAGCAGTTCTTC.

This clone was picked up one time. This sequence joins TRBV3-1 (or the pseudogene TRBV3-2) and TRBJ1-4; 7 positions match TRBD1. The trim removed 4 bases at V and 6 bases at J, leaving 2 bases unmatched. CDR1 and CDR2 from the germline V gene are LGHDT and YNNKEL (reference sequence). The CDR3 loop spans 13 amino acids. CDR3 amino acids: CASSPGTDEKLFF. In nucleotides, the CDR3 is TGTGCCAGCAGCCCCGGGACAGATGAAAAACTGTTTTTT.